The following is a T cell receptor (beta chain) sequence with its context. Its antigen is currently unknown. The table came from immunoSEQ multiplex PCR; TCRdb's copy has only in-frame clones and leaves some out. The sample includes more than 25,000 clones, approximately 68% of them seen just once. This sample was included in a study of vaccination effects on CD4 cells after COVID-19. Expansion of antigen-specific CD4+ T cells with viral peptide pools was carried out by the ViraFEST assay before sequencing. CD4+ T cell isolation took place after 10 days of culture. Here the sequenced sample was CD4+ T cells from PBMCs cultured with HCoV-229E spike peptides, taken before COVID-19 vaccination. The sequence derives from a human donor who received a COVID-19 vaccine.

The chain's CDR3 is CASSLSPFSNQPQHF. CDR3 nucleotides: TGTGCCAGCAGCTTGAGTCCGTTTAGCAATCAGCCCCAGCATTTT. The V gene is TRBV7-2, the J gene TRBJ1-5; D remains unclear. The CDR3 is 15 amino acids. The germline gives CDR1 SGHTA, CDR2 FQGNSA. V was shortened by 3 bases and J by 0 bases, with 9 bases between the two germline ends.